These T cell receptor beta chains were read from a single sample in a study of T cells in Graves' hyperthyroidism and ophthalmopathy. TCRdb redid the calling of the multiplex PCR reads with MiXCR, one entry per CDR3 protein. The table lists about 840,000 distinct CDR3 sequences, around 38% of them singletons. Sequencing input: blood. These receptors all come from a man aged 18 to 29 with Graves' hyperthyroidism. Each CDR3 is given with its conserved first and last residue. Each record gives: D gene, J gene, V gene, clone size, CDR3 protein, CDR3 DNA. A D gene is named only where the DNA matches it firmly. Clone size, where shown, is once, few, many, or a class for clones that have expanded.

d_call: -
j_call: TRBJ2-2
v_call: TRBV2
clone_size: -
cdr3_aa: CASNPPTAPNTGELFF
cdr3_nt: TGTGCCAGCAATCCCCCGACAGCCCCGAACACCGGGGAGCTGTTTTTT

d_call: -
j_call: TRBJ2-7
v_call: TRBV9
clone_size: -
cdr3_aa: CASSATASPREQYF
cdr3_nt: TGTGCCAGCAGCGCCACGGCGAGCCCCAGGGAGCAGTACTTC

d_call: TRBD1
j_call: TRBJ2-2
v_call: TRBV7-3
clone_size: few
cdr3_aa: CASSLTLGDRAAGELFF
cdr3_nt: TGTGCCAGCAGCTTAACCCTGGGGGACAGGGCTGCAGGGGAGCTGTTTTTT

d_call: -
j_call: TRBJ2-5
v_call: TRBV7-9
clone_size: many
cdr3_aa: CASSLATAQETQYF
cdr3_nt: TGTGCCAGCAGCTTAGCCACGGCCCAAGAGACCCAGTACTTC

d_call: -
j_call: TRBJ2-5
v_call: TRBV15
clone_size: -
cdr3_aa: CATSRRAEETQYF
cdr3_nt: TGTGCCACCAGCAGACGGGCGGAGGAGACCCAGTACTTC

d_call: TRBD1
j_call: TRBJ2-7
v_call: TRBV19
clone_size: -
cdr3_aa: CASSIGAGQAFYEQYF
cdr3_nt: TGTGCCAGTAGTATTGGTGCGGGACAGGCCTTCTACGAGCAGTACTTC

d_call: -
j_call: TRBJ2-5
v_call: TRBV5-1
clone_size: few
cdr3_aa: CASSQDSEETQYF
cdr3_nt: TGCGCCAGCAGCCAGGACTCCGAAGAGACCCAGTACTTC

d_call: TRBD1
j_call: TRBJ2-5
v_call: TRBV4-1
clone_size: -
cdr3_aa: CASSHSTGGSETQYF
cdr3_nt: TGCGCCAGCAGCCACAGCACAGGGGGCTCGGAGACCCAGTACTTC

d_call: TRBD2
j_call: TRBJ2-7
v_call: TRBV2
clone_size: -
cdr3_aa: CASSATGERERTYEQYF
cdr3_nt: TGTGCCAGCAGTGCTACGGGGGAGCGGGAGAGAACCTACGAGCAGTACTTC

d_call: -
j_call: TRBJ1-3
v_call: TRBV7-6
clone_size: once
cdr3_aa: CASSFGNSYGNTIYF
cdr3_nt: TGTGCCAGCAGCTTCGGGAATAGCTATGGAAACACCATATATTTT

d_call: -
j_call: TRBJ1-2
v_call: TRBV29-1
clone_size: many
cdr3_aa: CSVKDTGSYAYGYTF
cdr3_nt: TGCAGCGTGAAGGATACAGGCTCTTATGCCTATGGCTACACCTTC

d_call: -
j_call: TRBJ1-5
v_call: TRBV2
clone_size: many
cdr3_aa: CASSEWGYQPQHF
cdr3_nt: TGTGCCAGCAGTGAGTGGGGATACCAGCCCCAGCATTTT

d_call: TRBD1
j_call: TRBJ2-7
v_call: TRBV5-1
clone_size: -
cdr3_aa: CASSSQGVYEQYF
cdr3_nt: TGTGCCAGCAGCTCCCAGGGGGTCTACGAGCAGTACTTC

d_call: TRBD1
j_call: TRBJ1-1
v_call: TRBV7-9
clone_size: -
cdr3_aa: CASSLQGGTNTEAFF
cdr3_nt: TGTGCCAGCAGCCTACAGGGGGGCACGAACACTGAAGCTTTCTTT

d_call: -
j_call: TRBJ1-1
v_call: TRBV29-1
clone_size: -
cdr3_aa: CSVASSSTGVTEAFF
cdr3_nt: TGCAGCGTTGCCAGCAGCTCCACAGGTGTCACTGAAGCTTTCTTT

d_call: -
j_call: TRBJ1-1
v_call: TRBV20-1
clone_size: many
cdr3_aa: CSATRGSDTEAFF
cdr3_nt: TGCAGTGCTACGAGGGGATCGGACACTGAAGCTTTCTTT

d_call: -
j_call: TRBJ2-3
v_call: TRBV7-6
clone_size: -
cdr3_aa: CASSYMGSQYF
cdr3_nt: TGTGCCAGCAGCTACATGGGGTCGCAGTATTTT

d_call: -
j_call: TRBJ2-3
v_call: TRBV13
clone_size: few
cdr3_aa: CASSLRSTDTQYF
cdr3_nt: TGTGCCAGCAGCTTAAGGAGCACAGATACGCAGTATTTT

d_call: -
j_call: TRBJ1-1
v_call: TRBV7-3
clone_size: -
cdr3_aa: CASSPTVGETGTEAFF
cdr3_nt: TGTGCCAGCAGTCCTACCGTGGGAGAGACGGGGACTGAAGCTTTCTTT

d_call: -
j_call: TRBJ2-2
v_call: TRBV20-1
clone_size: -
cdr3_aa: CSAFLPGFGAGELFF
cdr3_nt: TGCAGTGCGTTTCTTCCGGGGTTTGGGGCCGGGGAGCTCTTTTTT

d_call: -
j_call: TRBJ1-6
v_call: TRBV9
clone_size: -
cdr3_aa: CASSARDAVLHF
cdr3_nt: TGTGCCAGCAGCGCCCGGGACGCGGTGCTCCACTTT

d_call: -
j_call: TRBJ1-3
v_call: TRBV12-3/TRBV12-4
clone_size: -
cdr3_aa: CASSRSVRNTIYF
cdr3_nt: TGTGCCAGCAGTCGCTCTGTTAGAAACACCATATATTTT

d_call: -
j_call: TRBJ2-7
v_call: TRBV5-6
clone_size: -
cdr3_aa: CASSLWASLEQYF
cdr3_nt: TGTGCCAGCAGCCTATGGGCTTCCCTCGAGCAGTACTTC

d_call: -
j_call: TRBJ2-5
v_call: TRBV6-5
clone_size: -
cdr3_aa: CASSPITGGRETQYF
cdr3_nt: TGTGCCAGCAGTCCGATAACGGGGGGCCGGGAGACCCAGTACTTC

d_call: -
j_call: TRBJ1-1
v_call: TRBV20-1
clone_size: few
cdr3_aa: CSARGGSIIANTEAFF
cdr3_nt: TGCAGTGCTAGAGGGGGATCGATCATCGCCAACACTGAAGCTTTCTTT

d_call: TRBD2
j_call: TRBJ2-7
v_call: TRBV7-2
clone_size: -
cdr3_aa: CASSLQLADFQYF
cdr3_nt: TGTGCCAGCAGCTTGCAACTAGCGGACTTTCAGTACTTC

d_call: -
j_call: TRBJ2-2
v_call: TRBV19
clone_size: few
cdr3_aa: CASSIGRTGELFF
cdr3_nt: TGTGCCAGTAGTATCGGCCGCACCGGGGAGCTGTTTTTT

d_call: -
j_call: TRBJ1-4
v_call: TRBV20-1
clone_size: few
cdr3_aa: CSAREPAGREKLFF
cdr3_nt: TGCAGTGCTAGAGAACCGGCCGGTCGAGAAAAACTGTTTTTT

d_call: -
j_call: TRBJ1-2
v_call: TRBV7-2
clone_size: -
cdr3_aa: CASSFFYGYTF
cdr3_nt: TGTGCCAGCAGTTTCTTTTATGGCTACACCTTC